This TCR beta chain is from a study of beta chain features in type 1 diabetes. The investigators reverse transcribed all of the isolated RNA, so they sequenced expressed TCRB transcripts. Sequencing was performed with immunoSEQ multiplex PCR; in TCRdb, only in-frame clones are kept and a portion is missing. The sample holds fewer than 350,000 clones, about 8% seen once. The CDR3 extends over 16 amino acids. Trimming cost V 1 base and J 4 bases, with 16 bases left between them. CDR1 and CDR2 (germline): LGHNA, YNFKEQ. This TCR came from a woman younger than 35 in good health. V gene TRBV4-2 combines with J gene TRBJ2-5, with D possibly matching TRBD2 (6 bases). The sample was central memory CD4+ T cells from blood. CDR3 sequence: CASSQAVAGSLETQYF. DNA of the CDR3: TGTGCCAGCAGCCAAGCTGTGGCGGGGTCTCTAGAGACCCAGTACTTC.